This T cell receptor beta chain was obtained from a study of cytotoxic CD8 clonotypes in ibrutinib-treated CLL. Here immunoSEQ multiplex PCR was the method, and the copy in TCRdb shows in-frame clones only, minus some. The sample consists of about 270,000 clones, roughly three quarters of them appearing once. CDR1 and CDR2 (germline): SNHLY, FYNNEI. V gave up 6 bases and J gave up 5 bases; unmatched junction bases: 12. This CDR3 comprises 15 residues. The TCR originated in a human donor with chronic lymphocytic leukemia. Source: PBMCs, taken at disease progression, from a patient treated with ibrutinib. The chain couples TRBV2 to TRBJ2-5; TRBD2 agrees at 7 bases. The CDR3 region is CASRRGRGGSETQYF. The CDR3 region has the DNA TGTGCCAGCAGGCGGGGGAGGGGCGGATCGGAGACCCAGTACTTC.